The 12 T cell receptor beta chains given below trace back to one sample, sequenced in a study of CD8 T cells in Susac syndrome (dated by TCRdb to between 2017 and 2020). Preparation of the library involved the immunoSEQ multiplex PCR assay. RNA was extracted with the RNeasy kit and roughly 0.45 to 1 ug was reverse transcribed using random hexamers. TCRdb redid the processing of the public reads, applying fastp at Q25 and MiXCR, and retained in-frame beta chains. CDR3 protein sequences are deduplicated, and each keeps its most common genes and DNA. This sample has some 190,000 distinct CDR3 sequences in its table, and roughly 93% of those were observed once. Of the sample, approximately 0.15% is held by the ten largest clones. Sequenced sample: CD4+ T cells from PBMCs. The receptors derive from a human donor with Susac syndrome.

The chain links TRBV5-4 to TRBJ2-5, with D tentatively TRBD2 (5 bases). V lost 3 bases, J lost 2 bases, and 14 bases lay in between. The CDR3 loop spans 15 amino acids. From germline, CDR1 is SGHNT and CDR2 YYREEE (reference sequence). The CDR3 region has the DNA TGTGCCAGCAGCTCGGAGGTGGAGCCTCAAGAGACCCAGTACTTC. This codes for CASSSEVEPQETQYF.

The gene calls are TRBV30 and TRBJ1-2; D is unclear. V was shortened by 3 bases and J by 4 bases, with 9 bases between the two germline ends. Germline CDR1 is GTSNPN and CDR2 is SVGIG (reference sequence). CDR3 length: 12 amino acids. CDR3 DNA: TGTGCCTGGAGAAAGGCTTCCTATGGCTACACCTTC. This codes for CAWRKASYGYTF.

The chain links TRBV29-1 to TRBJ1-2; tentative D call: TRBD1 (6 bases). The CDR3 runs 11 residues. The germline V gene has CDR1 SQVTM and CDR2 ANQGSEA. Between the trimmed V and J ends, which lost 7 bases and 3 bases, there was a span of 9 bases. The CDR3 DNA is TGCAGCGATTGGGGGCACTATGGCTACACCTTC. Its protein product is CSDWGHYGYTF.

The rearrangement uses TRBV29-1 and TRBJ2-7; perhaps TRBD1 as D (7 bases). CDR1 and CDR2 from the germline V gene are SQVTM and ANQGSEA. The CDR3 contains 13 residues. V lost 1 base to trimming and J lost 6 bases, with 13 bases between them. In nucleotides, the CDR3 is TGCAGCGTTGAAGTTAGCCAGGGGGGCGAGCAGTACTTC. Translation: CSVEVSQGGEQYF.

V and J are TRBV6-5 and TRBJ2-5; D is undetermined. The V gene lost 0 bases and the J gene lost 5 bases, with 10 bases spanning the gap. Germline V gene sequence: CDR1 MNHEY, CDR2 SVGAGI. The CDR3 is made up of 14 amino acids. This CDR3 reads CASSYSNRRETQYF. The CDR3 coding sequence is TGTGCCAGCAGTTACTCGAACCGTCGGGAGACCCAGTACTTC.

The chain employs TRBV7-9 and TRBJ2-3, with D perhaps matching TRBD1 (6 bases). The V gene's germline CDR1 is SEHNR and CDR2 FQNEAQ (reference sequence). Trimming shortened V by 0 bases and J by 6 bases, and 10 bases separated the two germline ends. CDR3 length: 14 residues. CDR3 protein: CASSLAAGDDTQYF. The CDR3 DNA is TGTGCCAGCAGCTTAGCGGCAGGGGACGATACGCAGTATTTT.

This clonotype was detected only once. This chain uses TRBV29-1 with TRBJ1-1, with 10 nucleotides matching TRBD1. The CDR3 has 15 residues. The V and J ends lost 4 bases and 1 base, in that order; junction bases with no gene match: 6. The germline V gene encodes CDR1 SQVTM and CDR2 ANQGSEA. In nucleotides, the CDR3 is TGCAGCGTTGCCCGGACAGGGGGTCCGAACACTGAAGCTTTCTTT. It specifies CSVARTGGPNTEAFF.

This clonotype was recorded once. CDR3 in DNA: TGTGCCAGCAGCTTACAAGGTGTGGGCAGGGATTTACAGCCCCAGCATTTT. Its protein is CASSLQGVGRDLQPQHF. The genes are TRBV7-3 and TRBJ1-5; TRBD1 might be the D (5 bases). Germline CDR1 SGHTA, CDR2 FQGTGA. Trimming pared 2 bases from V and 7 bases from J, leaving 21 bases between. This CDR3 comprises 17 residues.

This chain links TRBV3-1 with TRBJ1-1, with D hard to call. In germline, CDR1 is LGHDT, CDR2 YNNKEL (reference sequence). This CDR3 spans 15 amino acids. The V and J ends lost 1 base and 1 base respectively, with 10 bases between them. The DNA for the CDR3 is TGTGCCAGCAGCCAAGGCGCCCTGGGGAACACTGAAGCTTTCTTT. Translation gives CASSQGALGNTEAFF. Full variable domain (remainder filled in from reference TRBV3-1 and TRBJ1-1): DTAVSQTPKYLVTQMGNDKSIKCEQNLGHDTMYWYKQDSKKFLKIMFSYNNKELIINETVPNRFSPKSPDKAHLNLHINSLELGDSAVYFCASSQGALGNTEAFFGQGTRLTVV.

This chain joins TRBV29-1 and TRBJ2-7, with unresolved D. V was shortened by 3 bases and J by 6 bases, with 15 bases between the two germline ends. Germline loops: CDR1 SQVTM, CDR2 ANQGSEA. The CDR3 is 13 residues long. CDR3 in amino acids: CSVEPSGSFEQYF. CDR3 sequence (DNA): TGCAGCGTTGAGCCCTCCGGCTCATTCGAGCAGTACTTC.

The CDR3 nucleotides are TGTGCCAGCAGGCAGAGACAGGGGAACACTGAAGCTTTCTTT. Its protein is CASRQRQGNTEAFF. The chain employs TRBV7-2 and TRBJ1-1, with 7 bases lining up with TRBD1. Germline loops: CDR1 SGHTA, CDR2 FQGNSA. CDR3 length: 14 amino acids. V shed 6 bases, J shed 1 base, and the junction held 5 bases outside the gene matches.

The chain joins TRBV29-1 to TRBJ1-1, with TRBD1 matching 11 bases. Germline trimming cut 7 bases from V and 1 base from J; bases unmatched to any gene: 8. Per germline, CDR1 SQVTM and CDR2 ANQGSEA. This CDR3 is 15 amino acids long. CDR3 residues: CSACRDRGSNTEAFF. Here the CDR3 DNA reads TGCAGCGCTTGCCGGGACAGGGGGTCGAACACTGAAGCTTTCTTT.